The next 7 T cell receptor beta chains were all read from a single sample in a study of spatial heterogeneity in lung cancer. TCRdb itself ran the 5' RACE reads through MiXCR, one entry per CDR3 protein. The sample lists 90,000 or so distinct CDR3 sequences, approximately 8.9% seen once, with 6.9% in the top ten. As for time point: sample taken at primary tumor resection. In each case, whole RNA from tumor, nontumor lung or frozen PBMC was sequenced unsorted. The sequences come from PBMCs, collected at surgery. Every receptor here comes from a male donor with early-stage non-small cell lung cancer.

This chain joins TRBV5-1 and TRBJ2-3, with TRBD1 identical over 7 bases. Germline V CDR1 and CDR2: SGHRS, YFSETQ. The ends lost 4 bases at V and 3 bases at J; junction bases unmatched: 8. CDR3 length: 15 residues. The CDR3 sequence is CASSTKAGGTDTQYF. The CDR3 DNA sequence: TGCGCCAGCAGCACGAAGGCAGGGGGAACAGATACGCAGTATTTT.

In its sample, this clonotype was seen many times. The chain carries TRBV3-1 and TRBJ2-7; D not certain. CDR3 length: 10 amino acids. Germline V gene data show CDR1 as LGHDT and CDR2 as YNNKEL (reference sequence). V gave up 4 bases and J gave up 2 bases, with 0 bases separating them. Here the CDR3 DNA reads TGTGCCAGCAGCCCCTACGAGCAGTACTTC. Protein product: CASSPYEQYF.

The chain uses TRBV28 and TRBJ2-7; 11 bases are a match to TRBD1. The V and J ends lost 4 bases and 4 bases, in that order; junction bases with no gene match: 6. CDR3 length: 15 amino acids. CDR1 MDHEN and CDR2 SYDVKM come from the germline V gene. The CDR3 spells CASSSLGQGGYEQYF. The DNA for the CDR3 is TGTGCCAGCAGTTCCCTGGGACAGGGGGGATACGAGCAGTACTTC.

This clonotype was seen at least ten times. The chain joins TRBV29-1 to TRBJ2-3; D is unclear. The CDR3 runs 12 residues. V lost 4 bases to trimming and J lost 1 base, with 6 bases between them. Germline CDR1 SQVTM, CDR2 ANQGSEA. CDR3 amino acids: CSVGAGTDTQYF. The CDR3 nucleotides read TGCAGCGTTGGCGCGGGCACAGATACGCAGTATTTT.

This chain links TRBV2 with TRBJ2-3, with unresolved D. Germline assignment: CDR1 SNHLY and CDR2 FYNNEI. The CDR3 length is 14 residues. V was trimmed by 4 bases and J by 6 bases, leaving 14 bases between them. CDR3 DNA: TGTGCCAGCAGTGTTACGAGCCCGAGGGATACGCAGTATTTT. This codes for CASSVTSPRDTQYF.

V gene TRBV25-1 combines with J gene TRBJ1-2; TRBD1 matches at 8 bases. The CDR3 sequence is 14 residues long. CDR1 MGHDK and CDR2 SYGVNS come from the germline V gene. V shed 2 bases and J 4 bases; nucleotides not matched to a gene: 3. The CDR3 nucleotides are TGTGCCAGCAGTGAAGATGGACAGGGCTATGGCTACACCTTC. Translated, it gives CASSEDGQGYGYTF.

Ten or more counts support this clonotype. The chain uses TRBV5-1 and TRBJ2-7; no definite D call. The CDR3 has 15 amino acids. V lost 4 bases and J lost 0, with 14 bases in between. CDR1 and CDR2 from the germline V gene are SGHRS and YFSETQ. The CDR3 reads CASSKTQEFSYEQYF. CDR3 nucleotide sequence: TGCGCCAGCAGCAAAACTCAGGAGTTCTCCTACGAGCAGTACTTC.